One and the same sample provided the 3 T cell receptor beta chains below, sequenced in a study of cytomegalovirus exposure and HLA in healthy donors (TCRdb year 2017). Library construction relied on the immunoSEQ multiplex PCR assay. The table comes from immuneACCESS by way of TCRdb, which keeps in-frame sequences with V and J called. Part of the clones is missing from these tables; in studies checked, under half for an unresolved V gene and the rest for unknown reasons. Recorded for this sample are 250,000 to 400,000 clones; 88% of them occurred a single time. The top ten clones comprise around 1% of the sample. Sequenced material: PBMCs. The receptors were sampled from a man aged 25 to 40 in good health and CMV-seronegative.

The rearrangement joins TRBV29-1 to TRBJ1-1, with D maybe TRBD1 (6 bases). The CDR3 spans 12 residues. Germline CDR1 and CDR2: SQVTM and ANQGSEA. V gave up 4 bases and J gave up 6 bases, with 12 bases separating them. As DNA, the CDR3 is TGCAGCGTTGCCGTAAGGGGGTCTGAAGCTTTCTTT. Its protein product is CSVAVRGSEAFF.

In its sample, this clone was seen once. The CDR3 region has the DNA TGTGCCAGCAGTTCTACAGGGAACTATGGCTACACCTTC. Translation: CASSSTGNYGYTF. The chain is built from TRBV6-1 and TRBJ1-2; D perhaps matches TRBD1 (6 bases). This CDR3 region has 13 residues. The V end lost 5 bases, the J end lost 2 bases, and 9 bases lay between the germline ends. The germline V gene has CDR1 MNHNS and CDR2 SASEGT.

The chain is built from TRBV6-1 and TRBJ1-4; no clear D. The CDR3 extends over 15 amino acids. Trimming cost V 1 base and J 4 bases, with 10 bases left between them. Germline CDR1 MNHNS, CDR2 SASEGT. CDR3 nucleotide sequence: TGTGCCAGCAGTGAAGTTTTCAGGTTTAATGAAAAACTGTTTTTT. As protein: CASSEVFRFNEKLFF.